The text below deals with one TCR beta chain. Germline V gene sequence: CDR1 SGHRS, CDR2 YFSETQ. The V end lost 4 bases, the J end lost 4 bases, and 8 bases lay between the germline ends. This CDR3 spans 12 amino acids. This entry is derived from a study of blood T cell repertoires in COVID-19. TCRdb's table, derived via immunoSEQ multiplex PCR, lists solely in-frame clones and lacks some. The table has approximately 100,000 clones, about 90% seen once; the top ten hold around 1.2%. The sequenced material came from peripheral blood. This chain links TRBV5-1 with TRBJ1-1; D is unresolved. The sequence was collected from a human donor in a cohort sampled during active COVID-19. CDR3 DNA sequence: TGCGCCAGCAGCAAAACAAGCACTGAAGCTTTCTTT. As protein: CASSKTSTEAFF.